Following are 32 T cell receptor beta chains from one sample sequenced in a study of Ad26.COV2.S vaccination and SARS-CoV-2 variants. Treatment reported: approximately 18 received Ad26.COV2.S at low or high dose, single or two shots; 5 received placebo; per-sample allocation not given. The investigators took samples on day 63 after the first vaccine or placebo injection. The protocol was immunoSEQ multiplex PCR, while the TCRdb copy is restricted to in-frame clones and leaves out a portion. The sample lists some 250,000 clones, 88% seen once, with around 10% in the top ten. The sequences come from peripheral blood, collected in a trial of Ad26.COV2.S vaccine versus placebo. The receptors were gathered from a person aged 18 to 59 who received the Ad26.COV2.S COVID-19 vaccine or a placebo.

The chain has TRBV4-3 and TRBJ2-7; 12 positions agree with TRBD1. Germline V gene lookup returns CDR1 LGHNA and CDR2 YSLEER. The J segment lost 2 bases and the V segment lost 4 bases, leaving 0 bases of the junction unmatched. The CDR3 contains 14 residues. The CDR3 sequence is CASSRDRGPYEQYF. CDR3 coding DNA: TGCGCCAGCAGCCGGGACAGGGGGCCCTACGAGCAGTACTTC.

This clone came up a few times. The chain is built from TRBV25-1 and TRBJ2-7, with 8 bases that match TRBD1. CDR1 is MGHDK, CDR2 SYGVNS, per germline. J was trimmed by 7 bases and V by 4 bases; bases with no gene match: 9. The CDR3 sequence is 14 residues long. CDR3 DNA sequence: TGTGCCAGCAGTGGGACAGGGACGATTTGGGAGCAGTACTTC. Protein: CASSGTGTIWEQYF.

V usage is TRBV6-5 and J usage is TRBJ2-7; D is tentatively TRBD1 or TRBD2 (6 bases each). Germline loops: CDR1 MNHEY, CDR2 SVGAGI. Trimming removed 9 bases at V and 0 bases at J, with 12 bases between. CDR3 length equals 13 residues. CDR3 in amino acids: CASEGGPSYEQYF. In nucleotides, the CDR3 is TGTGCCAGTGAGGGGGGACCCTCCTACGAGCAGTACTTC.

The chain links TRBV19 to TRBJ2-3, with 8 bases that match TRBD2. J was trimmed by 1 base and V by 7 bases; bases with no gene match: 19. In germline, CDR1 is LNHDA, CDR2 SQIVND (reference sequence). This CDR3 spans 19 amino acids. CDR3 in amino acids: CASTPGLGERERGTDTQYF. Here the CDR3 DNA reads TGTGCCAGTACCCCCGGGCTGGGTGAGCGGGAGCGGGGCACAGATACGCAGTATTTT.

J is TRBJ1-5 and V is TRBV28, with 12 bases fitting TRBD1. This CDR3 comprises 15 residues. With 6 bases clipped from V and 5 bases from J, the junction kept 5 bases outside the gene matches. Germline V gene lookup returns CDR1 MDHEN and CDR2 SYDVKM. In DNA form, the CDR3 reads TGTGCCAGCAGCCCTGGGACAGGGGGCCATCAGCCCCAGCATTTT. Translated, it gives CASSPGTGGHQPQHF. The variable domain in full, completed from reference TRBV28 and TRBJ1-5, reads DVKVTQSSRYLVKRTGEKVFLECVQDMDHENMFWYRQDPGLGLRLIYFSYDVKMKEKGDIPEGYSVSREKKERFSLILESASTNQTSMYLCASSPGTGGHQPQHFGDGTRLSIL.

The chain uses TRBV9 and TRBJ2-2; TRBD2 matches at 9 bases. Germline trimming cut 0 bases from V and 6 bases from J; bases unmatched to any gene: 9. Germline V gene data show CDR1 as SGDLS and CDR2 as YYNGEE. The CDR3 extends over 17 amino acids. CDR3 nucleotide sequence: TGTGCCAGCAGCGTAGTCGCGGCGGGGGGGCTTTCCGGGGAGCTGTTTTTT. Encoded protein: CASSVVAAGGLSGELFF.

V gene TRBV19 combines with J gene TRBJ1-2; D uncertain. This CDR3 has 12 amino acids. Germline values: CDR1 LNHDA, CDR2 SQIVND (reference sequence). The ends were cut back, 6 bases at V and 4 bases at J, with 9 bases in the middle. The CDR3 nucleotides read TGTGCCAGTAGGGCCGGGATCTATGGCTACACCTTC. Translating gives CASRAGIYGYTF.

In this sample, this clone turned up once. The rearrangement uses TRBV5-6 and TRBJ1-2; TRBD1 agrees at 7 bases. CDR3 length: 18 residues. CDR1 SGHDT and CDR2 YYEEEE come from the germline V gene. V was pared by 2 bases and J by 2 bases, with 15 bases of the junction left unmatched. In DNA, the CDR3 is TGTGCCAGCAGCTTAAACAGGGGATCATACTCCGCCAACTATGGCTACACCTTC. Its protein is CASSLNRGSYSANYGYTF.

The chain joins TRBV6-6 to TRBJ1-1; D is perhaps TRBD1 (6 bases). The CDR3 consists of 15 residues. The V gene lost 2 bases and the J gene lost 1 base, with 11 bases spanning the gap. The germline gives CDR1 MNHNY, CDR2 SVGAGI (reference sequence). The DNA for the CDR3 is TGTGCCAGCAGTTACCTGCCGGACAGGAACACTGAAGCTTTCTTT. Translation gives CASSYLPDRNTEAFF.

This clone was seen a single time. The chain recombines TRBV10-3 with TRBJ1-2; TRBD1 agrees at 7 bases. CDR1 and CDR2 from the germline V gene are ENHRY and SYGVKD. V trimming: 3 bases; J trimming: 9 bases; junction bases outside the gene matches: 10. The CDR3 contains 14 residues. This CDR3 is CAISDRGRGSSYTF. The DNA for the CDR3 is TGTGCCATCAGTGATAGGGGCAGGGGGTCGAGCTACACCTTC.

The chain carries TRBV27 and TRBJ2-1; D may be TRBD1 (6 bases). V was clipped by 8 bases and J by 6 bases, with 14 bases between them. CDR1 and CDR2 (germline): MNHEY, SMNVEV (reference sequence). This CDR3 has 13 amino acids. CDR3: CASWGQGRNEQFF. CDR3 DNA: TGTGCCAGCTGGGGGCAGGGTCGCAATGAGCAGTTCTTC.

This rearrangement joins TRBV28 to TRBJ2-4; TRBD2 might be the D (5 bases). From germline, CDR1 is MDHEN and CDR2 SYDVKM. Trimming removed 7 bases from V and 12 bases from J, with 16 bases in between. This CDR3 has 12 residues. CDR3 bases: TGTGCCAGCACCTCACGGGAAGACCCTCAGTACTTC. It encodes CASTSREDPQYF.

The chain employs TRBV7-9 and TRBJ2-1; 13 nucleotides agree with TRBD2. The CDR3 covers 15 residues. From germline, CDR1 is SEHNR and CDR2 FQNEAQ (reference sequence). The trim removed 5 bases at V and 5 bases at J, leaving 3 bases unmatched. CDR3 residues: CASSLGTSGNNEQFF. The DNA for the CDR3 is TGTGCCAGCAGCCTGGGGACTAGCGGGAACAATGAGCAGTTCTTC.

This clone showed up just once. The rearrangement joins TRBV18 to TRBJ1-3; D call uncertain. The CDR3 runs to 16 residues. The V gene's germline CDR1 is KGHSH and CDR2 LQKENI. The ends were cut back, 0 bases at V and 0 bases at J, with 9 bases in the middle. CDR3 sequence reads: CASSPPPARSGNTIYF. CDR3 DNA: TGTGCCAGCTCACCACCGCCTGCTCGCTCTGGAAACACCATATATTTT.

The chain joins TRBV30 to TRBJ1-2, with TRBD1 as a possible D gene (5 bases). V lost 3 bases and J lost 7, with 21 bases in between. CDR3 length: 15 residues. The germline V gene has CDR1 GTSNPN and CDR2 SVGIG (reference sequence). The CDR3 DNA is TGTGCCTGGAGGGGAGGGGCAGGGCCTGATGGTGGCTACACCTTC. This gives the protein CAWRGGAGPDGGYTF. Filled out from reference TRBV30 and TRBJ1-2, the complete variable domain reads SQTIHQWPATLVQPVGSPLSLECTVEGTSNPNLYWYRQAAGRGLQLLFYSVGIGQISSEVPQNLSASRPQDRQFILSSKKLLLSDSGFYLCAWRGGAGPDGGYTFGSGTRLTVV.

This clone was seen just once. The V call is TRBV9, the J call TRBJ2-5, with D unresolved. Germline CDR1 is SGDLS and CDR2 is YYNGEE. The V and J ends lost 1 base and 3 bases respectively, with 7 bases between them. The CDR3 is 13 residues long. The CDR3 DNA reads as TGTGCCAGCAGCGTAACGGCAGAAGAGACCCAGTACTTC. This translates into CASSVTAEETQYF.

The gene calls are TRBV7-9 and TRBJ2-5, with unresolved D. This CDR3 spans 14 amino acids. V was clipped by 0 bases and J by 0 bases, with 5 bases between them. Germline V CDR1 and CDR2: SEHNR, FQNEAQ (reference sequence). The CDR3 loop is CASSLAGYQETQYF. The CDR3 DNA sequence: TGTGCCAGCAGCTTAGCTGGGTACCAAGAGACCCAGTACTTC.

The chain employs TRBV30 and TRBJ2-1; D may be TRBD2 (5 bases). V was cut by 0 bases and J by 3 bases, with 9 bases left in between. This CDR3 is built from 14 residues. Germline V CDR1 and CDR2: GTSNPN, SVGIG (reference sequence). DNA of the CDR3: TGTGCCTGGAGTGTAGGGAGCGGCTACAATGAGCAGTTCTTC. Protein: CAWSVGSGYNEQFF.

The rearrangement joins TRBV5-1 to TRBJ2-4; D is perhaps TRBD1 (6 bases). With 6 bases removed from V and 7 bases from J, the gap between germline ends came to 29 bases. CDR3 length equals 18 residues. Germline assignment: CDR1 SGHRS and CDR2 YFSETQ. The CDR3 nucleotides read TGCGCCAGCAAGCCACGCTCTGCTACAGGGCCGGGTGGGAACATTCAGTACTTC. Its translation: CASKPRSATGPGGNIQYF.

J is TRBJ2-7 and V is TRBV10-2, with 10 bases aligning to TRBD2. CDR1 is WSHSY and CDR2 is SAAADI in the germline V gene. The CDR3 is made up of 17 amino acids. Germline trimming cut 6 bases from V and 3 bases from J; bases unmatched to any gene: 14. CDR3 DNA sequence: TGCGCCAGCAGGACCCGACCCCGTAGCGGGGGGTTCTACGAGCAGTACTTC. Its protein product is CASRTRPRSGGFYEQYF.

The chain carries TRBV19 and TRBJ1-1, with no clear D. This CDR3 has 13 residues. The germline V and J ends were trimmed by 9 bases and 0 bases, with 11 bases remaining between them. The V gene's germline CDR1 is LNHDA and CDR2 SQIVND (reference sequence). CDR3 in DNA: TGTGCCAGCAAGACACACTTGAACACTGAAGCTTTCTTT. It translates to CASKTHLNTEAFF.

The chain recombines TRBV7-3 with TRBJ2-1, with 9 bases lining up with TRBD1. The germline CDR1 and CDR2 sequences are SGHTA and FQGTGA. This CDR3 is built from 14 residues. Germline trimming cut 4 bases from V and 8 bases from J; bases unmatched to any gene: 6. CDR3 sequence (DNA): TGTGCCAGCAGCTGGGGGGACAGGGCGCATGAGCAGTTCTTC. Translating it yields CASSWGDRAHEQFF.

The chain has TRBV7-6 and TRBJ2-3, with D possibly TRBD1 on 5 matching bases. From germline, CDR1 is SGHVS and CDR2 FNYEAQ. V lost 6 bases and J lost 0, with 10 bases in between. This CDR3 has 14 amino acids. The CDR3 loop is CASSPDTSTDTQYF. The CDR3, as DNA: TGTGCCAGCAGTCCGGACACTAGCACAGATACGCAGTATTTT.

CDR3 in DNA: TGTGCCAGCAGCTTGGCCGGTCAGTTAAGCTCCTATAATTCACCCCTCCACTTT. Amino acids: CASSLAGQLSSYNSPLHF. This chain links TRBV5-6 with TRBJ1-6; D is uncertain. Germline CDR1 and CDR2: SGHDT and YYEEEE. The CDR3 loop spans 18 amino acids. Trimming stripped 0 bases from V and 0 bases from J, with 13 bases between.

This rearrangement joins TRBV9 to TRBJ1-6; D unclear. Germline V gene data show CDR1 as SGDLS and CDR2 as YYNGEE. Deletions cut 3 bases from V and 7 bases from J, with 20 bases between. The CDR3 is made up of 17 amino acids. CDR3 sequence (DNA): TGTGCCAGCAGCGCCCGGCTGGACCACCTGGGGAATTCACCCCTCCACTTT. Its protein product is CASSARLDHLGNSPLHF. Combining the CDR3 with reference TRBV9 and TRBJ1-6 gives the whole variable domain DSGVTQTPKHLITATGQRVTLRCSPRSGDLSVYWYQQSLDQGLQFLIQYYNGEERAKGNILERFSAQQFPDLHSELNLSSLELGDSALYFCASSARLDHLGNSPLHFGNGTRLTVT.

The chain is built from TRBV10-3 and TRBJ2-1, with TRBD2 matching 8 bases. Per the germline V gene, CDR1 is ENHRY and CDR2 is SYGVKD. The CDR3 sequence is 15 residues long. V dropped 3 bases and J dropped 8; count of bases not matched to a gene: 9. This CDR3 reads CAISEDGTSRDEQFF. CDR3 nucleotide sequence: TGTGCCATCAGTGAAGACGGGACTAGTAGGGATGAGCAGTTCTTC.

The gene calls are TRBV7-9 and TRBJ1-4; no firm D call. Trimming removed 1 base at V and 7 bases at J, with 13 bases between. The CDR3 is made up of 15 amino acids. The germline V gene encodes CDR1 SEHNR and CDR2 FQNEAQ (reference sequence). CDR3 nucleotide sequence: TGTGCCAGCAGCTTAGGCGGAGGCATCGGTGAAAAACTGTTTTTT. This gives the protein CASSLGGGIGEKLFF. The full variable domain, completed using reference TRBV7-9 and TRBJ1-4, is DTGVSQNPRHKITKRGQNVTFRCDPISEHNRLYWYRQTLGQGPEFLTYFQNEAQLEKSRLLSDRFSAERPKGSFSTLEIQRTEQGDSAMYLCASSLGGGIGEKLFFGSGTQLSVL.

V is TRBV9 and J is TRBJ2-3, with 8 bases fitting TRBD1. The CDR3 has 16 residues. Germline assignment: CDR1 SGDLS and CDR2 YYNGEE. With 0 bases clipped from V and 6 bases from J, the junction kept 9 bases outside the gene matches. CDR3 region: CASSVASSRGQDTQYF. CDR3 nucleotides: TGTGCCAGCAGCGTAGCTTCGTCCAGGGGGCAGGATACGCAGTATTTT.

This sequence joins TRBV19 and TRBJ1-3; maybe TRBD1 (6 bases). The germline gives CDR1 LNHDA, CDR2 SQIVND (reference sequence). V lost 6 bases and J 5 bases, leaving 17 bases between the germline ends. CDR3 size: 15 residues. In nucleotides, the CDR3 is TGTGCCAGTAGCAGCCCACAGGGACAAAGAAACACCATATATTTT. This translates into CASSSPQGQRNTIYF.

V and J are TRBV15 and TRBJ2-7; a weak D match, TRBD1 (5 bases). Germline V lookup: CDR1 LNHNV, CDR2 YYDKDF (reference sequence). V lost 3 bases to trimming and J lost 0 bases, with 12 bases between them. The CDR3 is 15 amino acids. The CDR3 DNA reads TGTGCCACCAGCAGGGCAGGGCTCAGCTCCTACGAGCAGTACTTC. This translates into CATSRAGLSSYEQYF.

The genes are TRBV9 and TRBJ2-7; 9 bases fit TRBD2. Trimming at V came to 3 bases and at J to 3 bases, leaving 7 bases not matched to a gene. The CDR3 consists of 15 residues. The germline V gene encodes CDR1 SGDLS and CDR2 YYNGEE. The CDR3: CASSALAGENYEQYF. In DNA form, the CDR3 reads TGTGCCAGCAGCGCATTAGCGGGGGAGAACTACGAGCAGTACTTC.

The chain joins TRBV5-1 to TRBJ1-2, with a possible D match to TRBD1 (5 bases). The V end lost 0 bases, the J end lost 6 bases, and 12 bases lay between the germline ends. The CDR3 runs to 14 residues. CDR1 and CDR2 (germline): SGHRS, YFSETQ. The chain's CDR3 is CASSLGQGTNGYTF. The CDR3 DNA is TGCGCCAGCAGCTTGGGGCAGGGCACCAATGGCTACACCTTC.